This T cell receptor (beta chain) was captured in a study of blood T cells in healthy people across ages. Study-wide results and limits: TCR beta diversity tracked closely with naive T cell percentage. TCR beta diversity per million T cells fell roughly linearly with age.

Donors gave around 10 milliliters of peripheral blood apiece. Isolated PBMCs totaled at least 6 million in each sample. Trimming pared 0 bases from V and 2 bases from J, leaving 7 bases between. Germline values: CDR1 SGHKS, CDR2 YYEKEE (reference sequence). CDR3 length equals 14 residues. Then a second PCR, running about 6 to 11 cycles, was carried out with a sample-barcoded 5' primer and a J-beta primer mix. TCRdb re-derived calls from the 5' RACE reads in MiXCR, one entry per CDR3 protein. The sample holds around 1,800,000 distinct CDR3 sequences, approximately 40% seen once. Remarks on this clonotype: What it binds is not known.

This clonotype was sampled from a human donor in good health. The sequenced sample consisted of blood. V usage is TRBV5-5 and J usage is TRBJ2-3; D is unresolved. The CDR3 coding sequence is TGTGCCAGCAGCTTGGGGTTCTACACAGATACGCAGTATTTT. The encoded protein is CASSLGFYTDTQYF.